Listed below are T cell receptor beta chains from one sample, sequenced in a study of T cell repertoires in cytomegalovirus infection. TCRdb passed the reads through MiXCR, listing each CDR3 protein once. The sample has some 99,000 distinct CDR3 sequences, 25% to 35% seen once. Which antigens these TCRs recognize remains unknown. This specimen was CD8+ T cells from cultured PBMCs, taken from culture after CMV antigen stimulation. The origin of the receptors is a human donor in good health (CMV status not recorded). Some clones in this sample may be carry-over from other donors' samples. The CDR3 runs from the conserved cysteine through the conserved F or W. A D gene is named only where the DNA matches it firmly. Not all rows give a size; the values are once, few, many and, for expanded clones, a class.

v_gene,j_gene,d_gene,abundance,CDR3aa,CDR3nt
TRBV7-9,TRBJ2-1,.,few,CASSSDRLNEQFF,TGTGCCAGCAGCTCGGACCGCCTCAATGAGCAGTTCTTC
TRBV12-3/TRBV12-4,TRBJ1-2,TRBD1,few,CASSDRGPPYGYTF,TGTGCCAGCAGTGACAGGGGGCCACCCTATGGCTACACCTTC
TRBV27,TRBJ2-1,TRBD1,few,CASSLLQGDEQFF,TGTGCCAGCAGTTTATTGCAGGGGGACGAGCAGTTCTTC
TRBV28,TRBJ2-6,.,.,CASSLRGHNSGANVLTF,TGTGCCAGCAGTTTACGGGGACACAACTCTGGGGCCAACGTCCTGACTTTC
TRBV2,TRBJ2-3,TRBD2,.,CASSEVAGTITDTQYF,TGTGCCAGCAGTGAAGTAGCGGGGACGATCACAGATACGCAGTATTTT
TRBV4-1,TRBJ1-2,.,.,CASSQAPGNYGYTF,TGCGCCAGCAGCCAAGCGCCGGGGAACTATGGCTACACCTTC
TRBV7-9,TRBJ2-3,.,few,CASSRLGGGITDTQYF,TGTGCCAGCAGTCGTCTAGGGGGGGGGATCACAGATACGCAGTATTTT
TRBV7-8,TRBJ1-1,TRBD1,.,CASSPGQGASEAFF,TGTGCCAGCAGCCCGGGACAGGGGGCCTCTGAAGCTTTCTTT
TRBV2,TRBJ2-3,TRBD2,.,CASSDFLAGGPSTVTQYF,TGTGCCAGCAGTGATTTCCTAGCGGGGGGGCCAAGCACAGTTACGCAGTATTTT
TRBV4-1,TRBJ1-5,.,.,CASSQDRDFVGNQPQHF,TGCGCCAGCAGCCAAGATAGGGACTTTGTAGGGAATCAGCCCCAGCATTTT
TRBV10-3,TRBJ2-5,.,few,CAISETGQLATQETQYF,TGTGCCATCAGTGAGACGGGGCAGTTGGCGACACAAGAGACCCAGTACTTC
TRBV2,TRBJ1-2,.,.,CASRGGYGYTF,TGTGCCAGCCGCGGCGGATATGGCTACACCTTC
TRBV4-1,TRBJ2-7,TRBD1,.,CASSLDRGLYEQYF,TGCGCCAGCAGCCTGGACAGGGGGTTATACGAGCAGTACTTC
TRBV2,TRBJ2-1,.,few,CASMGRPYNEQFF,TGTGCCAGCATGGGGCGACCCTACAATGAGCAGTTCTTC
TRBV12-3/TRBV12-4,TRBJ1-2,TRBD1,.,CASSWGTGGGMFYGYTF,TGTGCCAGCAGTTGGGGGACAGGAGGGGGGATGTTCTATGGCTACACCTTC
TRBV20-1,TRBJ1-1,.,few,CSANWLDTEAFF,TGCAGTGCTAACTGGCTAGACACTGAAGCTTTCTTT
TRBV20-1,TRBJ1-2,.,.,CSALGGRSGYTF,TGCAGTGCTTTAGGCGGCCGGTCTGGCTACACCTTC
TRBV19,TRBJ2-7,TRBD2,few,CASPNGRVFYEQYF,TGTGCCAGCCCAAACGGGAGGGTTTTCTACGAGCAGTACTTC
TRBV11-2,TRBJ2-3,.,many,CASSFPGLLGSTDTQYF,TGTGCCAGCAGCTTCCCGGGACTCCTCGGGAGCACAGATACGCAGTATTTT